The 6 T cell receptor beta chains given below trace back to one sample, sequenced in a study of shared clonotypes between healthy human individuals. Method: immunoSEQ multiplex PCR; TCRdb's copy keeps in-frame clones and lacks some. The sample consists of millions of clones, approximately 95% of them appearing once. Sequenced material: naive CD4+ T cells from PBMCs. Subset specified: CD45RA+ positively selected. The receptors here all came from a young man in good health. Some clones in this sample may be carry-over from other donors' samples.

The CDR3 DNA is TGCGCCAGCAGCCACAAACTTAGTCGGACCGCACTGGATGAAGCTTTCTTT. Translated, it gives CASSHKLSRTALDEAFF. This chain links TRBV4-3 with TRBJ1-1; D not certain. V dropped 3 bases and J dropped 7 bases, with 24 bases sitting between them. Germline values: CDR1 LGHNA, CDR2 YSLEER. The CDR3 consists of 17 residues.

As concerns this clone: Other DNA sequences within the sample encode an identical CDR3. The chain combines TRBV15 with TRBJ2-5; D gene unclear. This CDR3 contains 12 residues. Germline V gives CDR1 LNHNV, CDR2 YYDKDF (reference sequence). Deletions cut 1 base from V and 4 bases from J, with 4 bases between. The CDR3: CATSRGRETQYF. The CDR3 nucleotides are TGTGCCACCAGCAGAGGCCGAGAGACCCAGTACTTC.

This chain joins TRBV28 and TRBJ1-1; tentative D call: TRBD1 (6 bases). CDR3 length: 15 residues. V lost 6 bases and J 4 bases, leaving 18 bases between the germline ends. Germline-derived CDR1 and CDR2 are MDHEN and SYDVKM. This CDR3 reads CASSRAGVPSTEAFF. The CDR3 bases are TGTGCCAGCAGCCGCGCAGGGGTCCCGAGCACTGAAGCTTTCTTT. The full variable domain, in which reference TRBV28 and TRBJ1-1 provide the parts outside the CDR3, is DVKVTQSSRYLVKRTGEKVFLECVQDMDHENMFWYRQDPGLGLRLIYFSYDVKMKEKGDIPEGYSVSREKKERFSLILESASTNQTSMYLCASSRAGVPSTEAFFGQGTRLTVV.

This sequence joins TRBV18 and TRBJ1-5; a weak D match, TRBD1 (5 bases). CDR3 length equals 15 residues. From germline, CDR1 is KGHSH and CDR2 LQKENI. Trimming pared 2 bases from V and 3 bases from J, leaving 11 bases between. CDR3 in amino acids: CASSPSQGVNQPQHF. DNA for the CDR3: TGTGCCAGCTCACCAAGTCAGGGCGTCAATCAGCCCCAGCATTTT.

The chain links TRBV6-1 to TRBJ2-7, with D possibly being TRBD1 or TRBD2 (6 bases each). V lost 4 bases to trimming and J lost 9 bases, with 22 bases between them. The CDR3 runs 15 residues. Germline assignment: CDR1 MNHNS and CDR2 SASEGT. CDR3 sequence reads: CASSVRGTLDYAQYF. In DNA, the CDR3 is TGTGCCAGCAGTGTTCGCGGGACATTGGACTATGCGCAGTACTTC.

The chain links TRBV30 to TRBJ2-3; no firm D call. Trimming took 1 base from V and 5 from J, leaving 10 bases between them. The CDR3 is 13 residues long. Germline CDR1 reads GTSNPN; CDR2 reads SVGIG (reference sequence). The chain's CDR3 is CAWSGSRRDTQYF. The CDR3 DNA sequence: TGTGCCTGGAGTGGTTCCAGAAGAGATACGCAGTATTTT. Combining the CDR3 with reference TRBV30 and TRBJ2-3 gives the whole variable domain SQTIHQWPATLVQPVGSPLSLECTVEGTSNPNLYWYRQAAGRGLQLLFYSVGIGQISSEVPQNLSASRPQDRQFILSSKKLLLSDSGFYLCAWSGSRRDTQYFGPGTRLTVL.